One and the same sample provided the 23 T cell receptor beta chains below, sequenced in a study of blood T cell repertoires in COVID-19. Clones were read by immunoSEQ multiplex PCR, and TCRdb kept only the in-frame ones, dropping some. The sample has about 310,000 clones; 89% are singletons. Source material: PBMCs or T cells enriched from blood (not recorded which). The receptors come from a woman between 40 and 55 years old who had recovered from COVID-19.

This rearrangement joins TRBV19 to TRBJ2-1; 13 bases map to TRBD2. J was trimmed by 8 bases and V by 5 bases; bases with no gene match: 9. The V gene's germline CDR1 is LNHDA and CDR2 SQIVND (reference sequence). CDR3 size: 16 residues. The CDR3 DNA reads as TGTGCCAGTAGTGACAGTGGACTAGCGGGAGTATATGAGCAGTTCTTC. Protein product: CASSDSGLAGVYEQFF.

The CDR3 sequence is CASSPLAGSTDTQYF. DNA for the CDR3: TGTGCCAGCAGCCCACTAGCGGGAAGCACAGATACGCAGTATTTT. V and J are TRBV11-2 and TRBJ2-3; 10 nucleotides agree with TRBD2. In germline, CDR1 is SGHAT, CDR2 FQNNGV. The CDR3 is 15 amino acids. The junction had 2 bases not matched to a gene; V was cut back by 5 bases and J by 0 bases.

This rearrangement joins TRBV7-2 to TRBJ1-4; 7 nucleotides match TRBD1. Germline trimming cut 3 bases from V and 6 bases from J; bases unmatched to any gene: 10. Germline CDR1 and CDR2: SGHTA and FQGNSA. The CDR3 is 16 residues long. The CDR3 sequence is CASSLAPGQSDEKLFF. CDR3 DNA sequence: TGTGCCAGCAGCTTGGCTCCGGGACAGTCTGATGAAAAACTGTTTTTT.

The chain employs TRBV4-3 and TRBJ2-7, with D possibly TRBD1 on 7 matching bases. The CDR3 has 16 residues. The V end lost 1 base, the J end lost 0 bases, and 13 bases lay between the germline ends. CDR1 is LGHNA, CDR2 YSLEER, per germline. CDR3 coding DNA: TGCGCCAGCAGCCAAGTCAGGGGGGACAGCTCCTACGAGCAGTACTTC. This encodes CASSQVRGDSSYEQYF.

This chain uses TRBV28 with TRBJ1-2; 9 bases are a match to TRBD1. The CDR3 has 14 amino acids. J was trimmed by 4 bases and V by 5 bases; bases with no gene match: 5. Germline V gives CDR1 MDHEN, CDR2 SYDVKM. In DNA form, the CDR3 reads TGTGCCAGCAGTCCGACAGGGGGAGTCTATGGCTACACCTTC. Residues: CASSPTGGVYGYTF.

DNA for the CDR3: TGTGCCTGGATAGGAGGTCCAGGCGAGACCCAGTACTTC. Translation gives CAWIGGPGETQYF. V and J are TRBV30 and TRBJ2-5, with TRBD2 as a possible D gene (5 bases). Per the germline V gene, CDR1 is GTSNPN and CDR2 is SVGIG (reference sequence). With 4 bases removed from V and 5 bases from J, the gap between germline ends came to 14 bases. This CDR3 has 13 residues. The full variable domain, completed using reference TRBV30 and TRBJ2-5, is SQTIHQWPATLVQPVGSPLSLECTVEGTSNPNLYWYRQAAGRGLQLLFYSVGIGQISSEVPQNLSASRPQDRQFILSSKKLLLSDSGFYLCAWIGGPGETQYFGPGTRLLVL.

The rearrangement joins TRBV21-1 to TRBJ2-7; TRBD2, the D gene given by the table, was not confirmed from the DNA. TRBV21-1 is flagged as a pseudogene. The CDR3 spans 17 residues. The CDR3 nucleotides read TGTGCCAGCAGCAAAGCGGAGGGCCAGGGAGTCCCCCACGAGCAGTACTTC. Translation: CASSKAEGQGVPHEQYF.

The chain is built from TRBV14 and TRBJ1-1; D not resolved. The CDR3 extends over 14 amino acids. The germline V gene encodes CDR1 SGHDN and CDR2 FVKESK. V was shortened by 4 bases and J by 1 base, with 10 bases between the two germline ends. The CDR3 is CASSLLEENTEAFF. CDR3 in DNA: TGTGCCAGCAGCCTTTTAGAGGAGAACACTGAAGCTTTCTTT.

This rearrangement joins TRBV7-9 to TRBJ2-7; 9 bases are shared with TRBD1. The V segment lost 4 bases and the J segment 2 bases; nucleotides outside the gene matches: 6. The CDR3 has 15 residues. Germline V CDR1 and CDR2: SEHNR, FQNEAQ (reference sequence). The CDR3 loop reads CASSSGQGDTYEQYF. In DNA, the CDR3 is TGTGCCAGCAGCTCGGGACAGGGCGACACCTACGAGCAGTACTTC.

The V call is TRBV7-9, the J call TRBJ2-2; weak D call: TRBD2 (5 bases). The CDR3 runs to 16 residues. V was trimmed by 6 bases and J by 0 bases, leaving 14 bases between them. The germline V gene encodes CDR1 SEHNR and CDR2 FQNEAQ (reference sequence). The CDR3: CASSRPGGSNTGELFF. The CDR3 DNA sequence: TGTGCCAGCAGTCGCCCAGGCGGGTCGAACACCGGGGAGCTGTTTTTT.

The V call is TRBV2, the J call TRBJ1-5; D uncertain. The CDR3 is 12 amino acids. Germline values: CDR1 SNHLY, CDR2 FYNNEI. V lost 6 bases to trimming and J lost 7 bases, with 10 bases between them. The CDR3 coding sequence is TGTGCCAGCAGCGGACTGGGGCAGCCCCAGCATTTT. The encoded protein is CASSGLGQPQHF.

In the case of this clone: Other nucleotide sequences in the sample specify the same CDR3. CDR3 coding DNA: TGTGCCACCAGTGCGAGGCAGAACCCCTACGAGCAGTACTTC. It is translated as CATSARQNPYEQYF. This chain connects TRBV24-1 to TRBJ2-7; D call uncertain. The CDR3 spans 14 residues. The V end was cut by 5 bases, the J end by 2 bases, with 12 bases between. Germline CDR1 KGHDR, CDR2 SFDVKD.

The chain recombines TRBV6-5 with TRBJ1-6, with 10 bases that match TRBD1. Germline assignment: CDR1 MNHEY and CDR2 SVGAGI. The trim removed 2 bases at V and 7 bases at J, leaving 2 bases unmatched. The CDR3 consists of 15 residues. The DNA for the CDR3 is TGTGCCAGCAGTTACGGGACAGGGGAAAATTCACCCCTCCACTTT. As protein: CASSYGTGENSPLHF.

The gene calls are TRBV30 and TRBJ2-1; D might be TRBD1 (5 bases). Trimming removed 3 bases at V and 0 bases at J, with 6 bases between. Germline V lookup: CDR1 GTSNPN, CDR2 SVGIG (reference sequence). The CDR3 consists of 13 residues. The CDR3 region has the DNA TGTGCCTGGAGCAGGGACTCCTACAATGAGCAGTTCTTC. Residues: CAWSRDSYNEQFF.

This chain connects TRBV19 to TRBJ1-1, with a weak D call TRBD1 (5 bases). Germline V gene lookup returns CDR1 LNHDA and CDR2 SQIVND (reference sequence). Trimming pared 5 bases from V and 8 bases from J, leaving 24 bases between. This CDR3 is built from 16 residues. In DNA form, the CDR3 reads TGTGCCAGTAGTTTGGGGACGGCGGGGATCCCGTGGGAAGCTTTCTTT. Its protein is CASSLGTAGIPWEAFF.

This chain links TRBV30 with TRBJ2-1; tentatively, D is TRBD1 or TRBD2 (5 bases each). Between the trimmed V and J ends, which lost 8 bases and 7 bases, there was a span of 12 bases. The CDR3 extends over 11 amino acids. Looked up from germline, CDR1 is GTSNPN and CDR2 is SVGIG (reference sequence). For the CDR3, the DNA is TGTGCCGGGGGATCGGGGAATGAGCAGTTCTTC. This translates into CAGGSGNEQFF.

The chain has TRBV28 and TRBJ2-3, with D possibly being TRBD2 (5 bases). CDR1 and CDR2 (germline): MDHEN, SYDVKM. Trimming pared 5 bases from V and 1 base from J, leaving 13 bases between. CDR3 size: 15 residues. The CDR3 region is CASSQDWRGTDTQYF. The CDR3 coding sequence is TGTGCCAGCAGTCAAGACTGGCGGGGCACAGATACGCAGTATTTT.

The V call is TRBV6-5, the J call TRBJ2-7, with 8 bases that match TRBD1. V lost 6 bases, J lost 6 bases, and 10 bases stayed unmatched. Germline V CDR1 and CDR2: MNHEY, SVGAGI. This CDR3 has 14 amino acids. DNA of the CDR3: TGTGCCAGCAGGGTGACAGGGACAGGACTCGAGCAGTACTTC. This codes for CASRVTGTGLEQYF.

V usage is TRBV4-2 and J usage is TRBJ2-3; possible D gene TRBD1, 6 bases. The V end was cut by 3 bases, the J end by 0 bases, with 16 bases between. The CDR3 covers 17 residues. Germline assignment: CDR1 LGHNA and CDR2 YNFKEQ. This CDR3 reads CASSQTYQGSSTDTQYF. The CDR3 nucleotides read TGTGCCAGCAGCCAGACTTACCAGGGGTCGAGCACAGATACGCAGTATTTT.

The table lists this clone with a count of one. The rearrangement uses TRBV18 and TRBJ2-3, with TRBD2 identical over 8 bases. After removal of 1 base from V and 4 bases from J, the junction contained 4 bases not matched to a gene. The CDR3 totals 15 residues. The germline gives CDR1 KGHSH, CDR2 LQKENI. CDR3 region: CASSPLGGEADTQYF. The CDR3 nucleotides read TGTGCCAGCTCACCACTCGGGGGGGAAGCAGATACGCAGTATTTT.

This clone is deemed medium-sized (0.01 to 0.1%). The V and J genes are TRBV6-2 or TRBV6-3 and TRBJ1-5; D is undetermined. The CDR3 is made up of 13 amino acids. The ends were cut back, 2 bases at V and 7 bases at J, with 9 bases in the middle. Germline V lookup: CDR1 MNHEY, CDR2 SVGEGT. The CDR3 region is CASSYVPRQPQHF. DNA for the CDR3: TGTGCCAGCAGTTACGTTCCACGGCAGCCCCAGCATTTT.

As DNA, the CDR3 is TGTGCCAGCTCACTCGGACCGGGACAGACCTACGAGCAGTACTTC. It specifies CASSLGPGQTYEQYF. V usage is TRBV18 and J usage is TRBJ2-7, with 7 bases identical to TRBD1. In germline, CDR1 is KGHSH, CDR2 LQKENI. V shed 4 bases and J 2 bases; nucleotides not matched to a gene: 8. The CDR3 is 15 residues long.

The chain recombines TRBV7-9 with TRBJ2-7, with D possibly TRBD1 on 5 matching bases. Germline V gene lookup returns CDR1 SEHNR and CDR2 FQNEAQ (reference sequence). The V end lost 1 base, the J end lost 0 bases, and 7 bases lay between the germline ends. This CDR3 has 14 amino acids. The CDR3 nucleotides are TGTGCCAGCAGCTTAGGGACAAACTCCTACGAGCAGTACTTC. It codes for CASSLGTNSYEQYF.